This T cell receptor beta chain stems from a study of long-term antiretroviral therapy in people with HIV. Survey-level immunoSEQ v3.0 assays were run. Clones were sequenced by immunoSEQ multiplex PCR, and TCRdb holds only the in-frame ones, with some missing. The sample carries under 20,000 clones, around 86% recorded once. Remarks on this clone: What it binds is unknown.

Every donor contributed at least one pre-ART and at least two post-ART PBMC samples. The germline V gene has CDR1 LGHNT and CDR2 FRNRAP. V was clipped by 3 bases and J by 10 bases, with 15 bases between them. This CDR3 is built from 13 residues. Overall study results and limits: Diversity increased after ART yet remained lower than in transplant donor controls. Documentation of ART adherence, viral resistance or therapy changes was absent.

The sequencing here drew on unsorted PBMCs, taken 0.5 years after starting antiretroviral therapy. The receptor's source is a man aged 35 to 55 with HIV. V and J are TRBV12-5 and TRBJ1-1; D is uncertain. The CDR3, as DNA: TGTGCTAGTGGTTTAACCCTCGGGGTAGGAGCTTTCTTT. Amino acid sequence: CASGLTLGVGAFF.